The present T cell receptor (beta chain) was sequenced within a study of metastatic and nonmetastatic thyroid tumors. The overall study: The study looked at repertoires side by side in blood and in tumor or nodule tissue from malignant and benign thyroid patients. The study, taken as a whole, reports: Within blood and tumor, benign nodules reportedly had significantly lower TCR beta diversity than malignant thyroid tumors did.

This clone has a count of ten or more. Its target is unknown. All patients reached thyroid surgery having received no treatment beforehand. Per the original methods: Building a distant-metastasis classifier for papillary thyroid cancer drew on CDR3 differences across clinicopathological groups. TCRdb re-called the PCR reads through MiXCR. TCRdb, not the authors, supplied the V and J calls. Of tens of thousands of clones in the sample, 15% to 20% are singletons; the top ten hold over 4%. With 2 bases removed from V and 9 bases from J, the gap between germline ends came to 21 bases. Germline CDR1 is SGHNT and CDR2 is YYREEE (reference sequence). The CDR3 is made up of 16 amino acids.

The V and J genes are TRBV5-4 and TRBJ1-5, with a possible D match to TRBD1 (5 bases). This receptor was taken from a female donor with papillary thyroid cancer or a benign thyroid nodule (not recorded which). Some clones in this sample may be carry-over from other donors' samples. The sequenced sample was blood. Here the CDR3 DNA reads TGTGCCAGCAGCTTAGGCGGACAAAACCATGGTGGGCCCCAGCATTTT. It encodes CASSLGGQNHGGPQHF.